This TCR beta chain comes out of a study of cytomegalovirus exposure and HLA in healthy donors. Germline CDR1 is MNHEY and CDR2 is SMNVEV (reference sequence). The CDR3 runs to 16 residues. With 6 bases clipped from V and 4 bases from J, the junction kept 13 bases outside the gene matches. Regarding this clone: Its antigen is unidentified.

Use of 60 Vbeta and 13 Jbeta primers characterized the PCR. Here immunoSEQ multiplex PCR was the method, and the copy in TCRdb shows in-frame clones only, minus some. The table lists around 130,000 clones, roughly 82% of them singletons. Study-wide findings and caveats: No immune exposure information besides CMV serostatus was available. Sequencing depth roughly uniform across donors was assumed in presence/absence analyses.

The sequence was collected from a woman aged 40 to 50 in good health and CMV-seropositive. The sample taken for sequencing was PBMCs. The genes are TRBV27 and TRBJ2-7; 9 nucleotides line up with TRBD1. CDR3 sequence: CASRIGTGPVPYEQYF. In DNA, the CDR3 is TGTGCCAGCAGGATTGGGACAGGGCCGGTTCCATACGAGCAGTACTTC.